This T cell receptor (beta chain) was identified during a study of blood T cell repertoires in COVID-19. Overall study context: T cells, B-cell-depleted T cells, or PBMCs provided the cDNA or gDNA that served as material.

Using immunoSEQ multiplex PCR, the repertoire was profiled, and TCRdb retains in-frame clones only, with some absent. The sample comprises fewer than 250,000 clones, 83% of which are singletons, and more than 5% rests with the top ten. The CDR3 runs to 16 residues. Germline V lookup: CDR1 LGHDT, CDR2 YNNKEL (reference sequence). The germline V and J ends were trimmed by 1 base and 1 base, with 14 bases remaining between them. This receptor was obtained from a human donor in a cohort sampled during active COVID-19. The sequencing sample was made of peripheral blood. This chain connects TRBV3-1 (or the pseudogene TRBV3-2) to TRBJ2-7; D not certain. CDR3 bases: TGTGCCAGCAGCCAAGGGGCACTCGGTCTATCCTACGAGCAGTACTTC. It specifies CASSQGALGLSYEQYF.